What follows describes a single TCR beta chain. PBMCs numbering at least 6.5 million were isolated per sample. Extractions gave at least 5 micrograms of total RNA per sample. With a J-beta primer mix and a sample-barcoded 5' primer, a second PCR ran about 7 to 11 cycles. One entry per CDR3 protein, called by TCRdb with MiXCR from the 5' RACE reads. The data hold some 780,000 distinct CDR3 sequences, with just over 55% observed a single time. This sample is drawn from a study of blood T cells in healthy people across ages. This CDR3 contains 21 residues. The ends were cut back, 2 bases at V and 5 bases at J, with 33 bases in the middle. CDR1 LGHNT and CDR2 FRNRAP come from the germline V gene.

The sample consisted of blood. The sequence was obtained from a man between 35 and 55 years old in good health. The chain couples TRBV12-5 to TRBJ2-5; the D gene is possibly TRBD2 (6 bases). DNA of the CDR3: TGTGCTAGTGGTTTGTTGCCGGGTGTCGTCCTCGGGACTCCCCTAGGGGAGACCCAGTACTTC. Encoded protein: CASGLLPGVVLGTPLGETQYF.